Only a few counts were recorded for the clone carrying this T cell receptor beta chain. The sample originates from a study of cytomegalovirus exposure and HLA in healthy donors. Primers: 60 Vbeta forward and 13 Jbeta reverse. Repertoires were generated with immunoSEQ multiplex PCR, while TCRdb's copy carries only in-frame clones and drops some. The sample lists under 85,000 clones; 70% to 80% were seen once. The germline V gene has CDR1 SEHNR and CDR2 FQNEAQ (reference sequence). The CDR3 covers 16 residues. The V and J ends lost 0 bases and 2 bases, in that order; junction bases with no gene match: 4.

The sequence was obtained from a man aged 18 to 29 in good health and CMV-seronegative. Sequenced input: PBMCs. V and J are TRBV7-9 and TRBJ1-3, with 7 bases that match TRBD1. Here the CDR3 reads CASSLATGETGNTIYF. CDR3 coding DNA: TGTGCCAGCAGCTTAGCTACAGGGGAGACTGGAAACACCATATATTTT.